The rows below give T cell receptor beta chains drawn from one sample of a study of T-cell memory formation after mild COVID-19. TCRdb recomputed calls from the 5' RACE reads with MiXCR, one row per CDR3 protein. This table holds about half a million distinct CDR3 sequences, approximately 18% found once. Source material: PBMCs or a T cell subset sorted from them (not recorded which). The receptors were gathered from an adult woman who had mild COVID-19 (a few samples of this study predate the infection). Cell type and time point are not known. Both conserved end residues are part of each CDR3. The D gene is left open where the match is weak. Rows give clone size only sometimes, using once, few, many, or a class for an expanded clone.

d_gene	v_gene	abundance	j_gene	CDR3aa	CDR3nt
.	TRBV7-9	few	TRBJ1-2	CASSLGQLTHGYTF	TGTGCCAGCAGCTTAGGGCAGCTTACACATGGCTACACCTTC
TRBD2	TRBV2	.	TRBJ2-1	CASREGLAGGSYNEQFF	TGTGCCAGCAGGGAGGGACTAGCGGGAGGGTCCTACAATGAGCAGTTCTTC
.	TRBV15	.	TRBJ1-2	CATSRDRRVGNYGYTF	TGTGCCACCAGCAGAGATAGGAGGGTAGGGAACTATGGCTACACCTTC
TRBD1	TRBV4-3	.	TRBJ1-2	CASSQDGTGGYGYTF	TGCGCCAGCAGCCAAGATGGGACAGGGGGCTATGGCTACACCTTC
TRBD2	TRBV6-5	few	TRBJ2-7	CASSYSAPWGTSGTYEQYF	TGTGCCAGCAGTTACTCGGCTCCGTGGGGGACTAGCGGGACCTACGAGCAGTACTTC
.	TRBV6-5	few	TRBJ1-1	CASSPSGSVNTEAFF	TGTGCCAGCAGTCCCTCCGGCAGTGTGAACACTGAAGCTTTCTTT
.	TRBV27	.	TRBJ1-5	CASSLTDSPNQPQHF	TGTGCCAGCAGTTTAACGGACAGTCCCAATCAGCCCCAGCATTTT
.	TRBV7-2	.	TRBJ1-4	CASSSGLIWANEKLFF	TGTGCCAGCAGCTCGGGCCTAATCTGGGCTAATGAAAAACTGTTTTTT
.	TRBV3-1	.	TRBJ2-2	CASSHFTGTGELFF	TGTGCCAGCAGCCACTTTACAGGGACCGGGGAGCTGTTTTTT
.	TRBV14	many	TRBJ2-7	CASSQVSYEQYF	TGTGCCAGCAGCCAAGTCTCCTACGAGCAGTACTTC
.	TRBV20-1	once	TRBJ1-5	CSARDFAAFGQPQHF	TGCAGTGCTAGAGACTTCGCAGCGTTCGGCCAGCCCCAGCATTTT
TRBD2	TRBV4-3	few	TRBJ2-7	CASSQDAGGGITYEQYF	TGCGCCAGCAGCCAAGATGCGGGGGGAGGGATTACCTACGAGCAGTACTTC
TRBD1	TRBV9	.	TRBJ2-1	CASSVGGTGGQLWNEQFF	TGTGCCAGCAGCGTAGGGGGAACAGGGGGCCAACTATGGAATGAGCAGTTCTTC
.	TRBV5-1	.	TRBJ1-2	CASSREGTSPDGYTF	TGCGCCAGCAGCCGAGAAGGGACCTCGCCCGATGGCTACACCTTC
.	TRBV5-1	few	TRBJ1-6	CASSLAVQGLDSPLHF	TGCGCCAGCAGCTTGGCTGTCCAGGGCCTCGATTCACCCCTCCACTTT
.	TRBV23-1	.	TRBJ2-3	CASSQSEVGRGTDTQYF	TGCGCCAGCAGTCAATCGGAGGTTGGCAGAGGAACAGATACGCAGTATTTT